This T cell receptor (beta chain) was captured by sequencing in a study of cytomegalovirus exposure and HLA in healthy donors. Study findings and constraints: More than 15,000 TCR beta sequences were associated with HLA alleles at 0.05 false discovery rate in a later analysis. Investigators reported 164 TCR beta chains as tied to cytomegalovirus.

Trimming cost V 5 bases and J 4 bases, with 14 bases left between them. CDR1 is MGHRA, CDR2 YSYEKL, per germline. The CDR3 is made up of 14 amino acids. With 60 Vbeta and 13 Jbeta primers, the PCR was carried out. Here immunoSEQ multiplex PCR was the method, and the copy in TCRdb shows in-frame clones only, minus some. The table has around 200,000 clones, about 80% seen once. As for this clone: The antigen remains undetermined.

The clonotype comes from a man younger than 30 in good health and CMV-seronegative. V usage is TRBV4-1 and J usage is TRBJ1-1; the D gene is possibly TRBD1 (5 bases). Input material: PBMCs. The CDR3 region is CASSVWGRGTEAFF. CDR3 DNA sequence: TGCGCCAGCAGCGTATGGGGTAGGGGCACTGAAGCTTTCTTT.